The rows below give T cell receptor beta chains drawn from one sample of a study of T cell responses to AZD1222 COVID-19 vaccine. The protocol was immunoSEQ multiplex PCR, while the TCRdb copy is restricted to in-frame clones and leaves out a portion. The table has about 140,000 clones, 80% to 95% seen once. The material was peripheral blood, obtained 28 days after the second AZD1222 dose. Receptor source: an adult who received the AZD1222 COVID-19 vaccine. Both conserved end residues are part of each CDR3. The order of the fields is J gene, D gene, clone size, V gene, CDR3 protein, CDR3 DNA. The D gene is left open where the match is weak. Size is omitted from some rows. Given values are once, few, many or a class for expanded clones.

J gene: TRBJ1-5; D gene: .; clone size: .; V gene: TRBV6-5; CDR3 protein: CASSYRAYNQPQHF; CDR3 DNA: TGTGCCAGCAGTTACAGAGCCTACAATCAGCCCCAGCATTTT
J gene: TRBJ1-1; D gene: .; clone size: .; V gene: TRBV12-3/TRBV12-4; CDR3 protein: CASSWQGNTEAFF; CDR3 DNA: TGTGCCAGCAGTTGGCAGGGGAACACTGAAGCTTTCTTT
J gene: TRBJ2-2; D gene: .; clone size: .; V gene: TRBV6-6; CDR3 protein: CASSPRVYTGELFF; CDR3 DNA: TGTGCCAGCAGTCCCAGGGTATATACCGGGGAGCTGTTTTTT
J gene: TRBJ1-1; D gene: .; clone size: .; V gene: TRBV11-3; CDR3 protein: CASSRLLHEAFF; CDR3 DNA: TGTGCCAGCAGTCGACTCCTTCATGAAGCTTTCTTT
J gene: TRBJ1-4; D gene: .; clone size: .; V gene: TRBV7-9; CDR3 protein: CASTHPVDRYEKLFF; CDR3 DNA: TGTGCCAGCACCCATCCGGTGGATAGGTACGAAAAACTGTTTTTT
J gene: TRBJ1-5; D gene: .; clone size: .; V gene: TRBV7-2; CDR3 protein: CAKDRAQSSPQHF; CDR3 DNA: TGTGCCAAGGACAGAGCCCAATCTTCCCCCCAGCATTTT
J gene: TRBJ2-2; D gene: .; clone size: .; V gene: TRBV30; CDR3 protein: CAWKGGGLTGELFF; CDR3 DNA: TGTGCCTGGAAGGGCGGGGGCCTAACCGGGGAGCTGTTTTTT
J gene: TRBJ1-5; D gene: .; clone size: .; V gene: TRBV6-5; CDR3 protein: CASSRVGNQPQHF; CDR3 DNA: TGTGCCAGCAGCCGGGTCGGCAATCAGCCCCAGCATTTT
J gene: TRBJ2-2; D gene: TRBD1; clone size: .; V gene: TRBV4-1; CDR3 protein: CASSQVGQANTGELFF; CDR3 DNA: TGCGCCAGCAGCCAAGTCGGACAGGCAAACACCGGGGAGCTGTTTTTT
J gene: TRBJ2-2; D gene: .; clone size: .; V gene: TRBV5-1; CDR3 protein: CASSPTGWDTGELFF; CDR3 DNA: TGCGCCAGCAGCCCCACAGGGTGGGACACCGGGGAGCTGTTTTTT
J gene: TRBJ2-2; D gene: TRBD1; clone size: once; V gene: TRBV28; CDR3 protein: CASSAYRGRGGTGELFF; CDR3 DNA: TGTGCCAGCAGTGCCTACAGGGGGCGCGGCGGAACCGGGGAGCTGTTTTTT
J gene: TRBJ2-7; D gene: .; clone size: .; V gene: TRBV12-3/TRBV12-4; CDR3 protein: CASSLHLGSEQYF; CDR3 DNA: TGTGCCAGCAGTCTCCATTTGGGGTCCGAGCAGTACTTC
J gene: TRBJ2-7; D gene: TRBD1; clone size: .; V gene: TRBV5-4; CDR3 protein: CASSTTGGGYEQYF; CDR3 DNA: TGTGCCAGCAGTACTACAGGGGGCGGTTACGAGCAGTACTTC
J gene: TRBJ2-2; D gene: .; clone size: .; V gene: TRBV4-3; CDR3 protein: CASSQEWGTNTGELFF; CDR3 DNA: TGCGCCAGCAGCCAAGAATGGGGGACGAACACCGGGGAGCTGTTTTTT
J gene: TRBJ2-3; D gene: .; clone size: .; V gene: TRBV30; CDR3 protein: CAWSRDTDTQYF; CDR3 DNA: TGTGCCTGGAGCCGGGACACAGATACGCAGTATTTT
J gene: TRBJ2-7; D gene: .; clone size: once; V gene: TRBV12-5; CDR3 protein: CASGLVLGYPYEQYF; CDR3 DNA: TGTGCTAGTGGTTTGGTATTGGGGTACCCCTACGAGCAGTACTTC
J gene: TRBJ1-1; D gene: .; clone size: .; V gene: TRBV29-1; CDR3 protein: CSVRENTEAFF; CDR3 DNA: TGCAGCGTTAGGGAGAACACTGAAGCTTTCTTT
J gene: TRBJ1-1; D gene: .; clone size: .; V gene: TRBV6-5; CDR3 protein: CASSYGVGGRTEAFF; CDR3 DNA: TGTGCCAGCAGTTACGGGGTGGGGGGTCGAACTGAAGCTTTCTTT
J gene: TRBJ2-2; D gene: .; clone size: once; V gene: TRBV29-1; CDR3 protein: CSVARDTGELFF; CDR3 DNA: TGCAGCGTTGCCCGAGACACCGGGGAGCTGTTTTTT
J gene: TRBJ1-4; D gene: .; clone size: .; V gene: TRBV5-1; CDR3 protein: CASSLGRVGEKLFF; CDR3 DNA: TGCGCCAGCAGCTTGGGGAGGGTGGGCGAAAAACTGTTTTTT
J gene: TRBJ1-2; D gene: .; clone size: .; V gene: TRBV7-2; CDR3 protein: CASSPTRGNYGYTF; CDR3 DNA: TGTGCCAGCAGCCCAACAAGGGGCAACTATGGCTACACCTTC
J gene: TRBJ2-7; D gene: .; clone size: .; V gene: TRBV6-5; CDR3 protein: CASSKFGQSYEQYF; CDR3 DNA: TGTGCCAGCAGTAAGTTCGGACAGTCCTACGAGCAGTACTTC
J gene: TRBJ1-3; D gene: .; clone size: .; V gene: TRBV2; CDR3 protein: CANSSSGNTIYF; CDR3 DNA: TGTGCTAATAGTAGCTCTGGAAACACCATATATTTT
J gene: TRBJ2-3; D gene: .; clone size: .; V gene: TRBV2; CDR3 protein: CASRPQRTSTDTQYF; CDR3 DNA: TGTGCCAGCAGACCCCAGCGGACTAGCACAGATACGCAGTATTTT
J gene: TRBJ2-1; D gene: .; clone size: once; V gene: TRBV29-1; CDR3 protein: CSVVRGGPEQFF; CDR3 DNA: TGCAGCGTGGTCAGAGGGGGACCTGAGCAGTTCTTC
J gene: TRBJ1-2; D gene: .; clone size: .; V gene: TRBV10-3; CDR3 protein: CAISDRPRGYTF; CDR3 DNA: TGTGCCATCAGTGATCGACCCAGGGGCTACACCTTC
J gene: TRBJ2-5; D gene: TRBD1; clone size: .; V gene: TRBV7-9; CDR3 protein: CASSPMTGLQETQYF; CDR3 DNA: TGTGCCAGCAGCCCGATGACAGGGCTGCAAGAGACCCAGTACTTC
J gene: TRBJ1-1; D gene: .; clone size: .; V gene: TRBV15; CDR3 protein: CATRRDLNTEAFF; CDR3 DNA: TGTGCCACCAGGAGGGACTTGAACACTGAAGCTTTCTTT
J gene: TRBJ1-1; D gene: .; clone size: .; V gene: TRBV7-3; CDR3 protein: CASSLLGAGTEAFF; CDR3 DNA: TGTGCCAGCAGCCTCCTAGGGGCGGGCACTGAAGCTTTCTTT
J gene: TRBJ2-1; D gene: TRBD2; clone size: once; V gene: TRBV3-1/TRBV3-2; CDR3 protein: CASSPSGPREQFF; CDR3 DNA: TGTGCCAGCAGCCCTAGCGGGCCTCGGGAGCAGTTCTTC
J gene: TRBJ2-5; D gene: TRBD1; clone size: .; V gene: TRBV5-1; CDR3 protein: CASSSDRGIGTQYF; CDR3 DNA: TGCGCCAGCAGTTCGGACAGGGGAATCGGGACCCAGTACTTC